This passage covers 7 T cell receptor beta chains from one sample sequenced in a study of naive and memory T cell subsets. An oligonucleotide containing a UMI was ligated to the 3' end of TCR cDNA. The SP2 primer and nested alpha and beta constant region primers amplified ligated cDNA in four rounds. TCRdb reprocessed the 5' RACE reads via MiXCR and lists one record per CDR3 protein. The sample has around 56,000 distinct CDR3 sequences, around 7.3% seen once. Every receptor here comes from a female donor in good health.

This clonotype was recorded a few times. The chain couples TRBV12-3 or TRBV12-4 to TRBJ1-1; 9 positions match TRBD1. V lost 3 bases, J lost 5 bases, and 4 bases stayed unmatched. CDR3 length equals 14 residues. The CDR3 DNA reads as TGTGCCAGCAGTTTTACAGGGGGCTCAACTGAAGCTTTCTTT. It yields the protein CASSFTGGSTEAFF.

This clonotype showed up many times. This chain links TRBV6-1 with TRBJ1-1, with 10 positions matching TRBD1. The CDR3 is made up of 16 amino acids. Per germline, CDR1 MNHNS and CDR2 SASEGT. Trimming took 8 bases from V and 2 from J; bases not matched to a gene: 11. The CDR3 DNA is TGTGCCAGCGAACCAGCCGACAGGGGGCTAAACACTGAAGCTTTCTTT. Encoded protein: CASEPADRGLNTEAFF.

This clonotype was recorded many times. The chain employs TRBV27 and TRBJ2-7, with D tentatively TRBD2 (7 bases). CDR1 MNHEY and CDR2 SMNVEV come from the germline V gene (reference sequence). V lost 0 bases and J lost 2, with 11 bases in between. CDR3 length equals 15 residues. The CDR3 DNA reads as TGTGCCAGCAGTTTATCCAAGGGGGGGGCCTACGAGCAGTACTTC. This gives the protein CASSLSKGGAYEQYF.

This clonotype was detected only a few times. The J gene is TRBJ1-4, the V gene TRBV19; D ambiguous. Trimming removed 2 bases at V and 3 bases at J, with 10 bases between. In germline, CDR1 is LNHDA, CDR2 SQIVND (reference sequence). This CDR3 contains 15 residues. CDR3 sequence (DNA): TGTGCCAGTAGTATACGAAAGGGCCCTAATGAAAAACTGTTTTTT. Protein: CASSIRKGPNEKLFF. The whole variable domain, filled in from reference TRBV19 and TRBJ1-4, reads DGGITQSPKYLFRKEGQNVTLSCEQNLNHDAMYWYRQDPGQGLRLIYYSQIVNDFQKGDIAEGYSVSREKKESFPLTVTSAQKNPTAFYLCASSIRKGPNEKLFFGSGTQLSVL.

This clonotype appeared a few times. The CDR3 bases are TGTGCCAGCAGCTTAGGCCTGGGGAGACAGGACACTGAAGCTTTCTTT. Amino acid sequence: CASSLGLGRQDTEAFF. The V gene is TRBV13, the J gene TRBJ1-1; weak D call: TRBD1 (6 bases). V lost 0 bases and J 3 bases, leaving 14 bases between the germline ends. The CDR3 runs 16 residues. Germline assignment: CDR1 PRHDT and CDR2 FYEKMQ (reference sequence).

The genes are TRBV4-2 and TRBJ2-4; maybe TRBD2 (5 bases). V was pared by 0 bases and J by 6 bases, with 6 bases between. The CDR3 covers 13 residues. CDR1 is LGHNA and CDR2 is YNFKEQ in the germline V gene. This CDR3 reads CASSQDGGNIQYF. The CDR3 nucleotides read TGTGCCAGCAGCCAAGACGGAGGAAACATTCAGTACTTC.

This clonotype was observed once. A much larger clone lies a single base off, so this may be a read error. The chain carries TRBV12-3 or TRBV12-4 and TRBJ1-5; TRBD1 matches at 7 bases. The CDR3 loop spans 14 amino acids. The chain's CDR3 is CVSTVQGSQQPQHF. In nucleotides, the CDR3 is TGTGTCAGCACCGTACAGGGGAGCCAACAGCCCCAGCATTTT.